The 7 T cell receptor beta chains reported below all come from one sample, sequenced in a study of blood T cell repertoires in COVID-19. Assay used: immunoSEQ multiplex PCR; TCRdb lists only in-frame clones, some missing. The table shows approximately 330,000 clones, with around 87% occurring only once. Material: peripheral blood. Every receptor here comes from a woman aged 45 to 65 with active or convalescent COVID-19.

The J gene is TRBJ1-2, the V gene TRBV5-1; no firm D call. The CDR3 spans 17 residues. Deletions cut 0 bases from V and 3 bases from J, with 18 bases between. Germline assignment: CDR1 SGHRS and CDR2 YFSETQ. In nucleotides, the CDR3 is TGCGCCAGCAGCTTGGCTGGGCAAATCTTTTCGGACTATGGCTACACCTTC. Residues: CASSLAGQIFSDYGYTF.

The V call is TRBV19, the J call TRBJ1-2; 7 positions agree with TRBD1. The J segment lost 8 bases and the V segment lost 3 bases, leaving 15 bases of the junction unmatched. This CDR3 contains 16 residues. The V gene's germline CDR1 is LNHDA and CDR2 SQIVND (reference sequence). This CDR3 reads CASSIWRTGLVWGYTF. As DNA, the CDR3 is TGTGCCAGTAGTATTTGGCGGACAGGTTTGGTTTGGGGCTACACCTTC.

The chain employs TRBV27 and TRBJ1-3; D not certain. This CDR3 region has 18 residues. Germline lookup yields CDR1 MNHEY and CDR2 SMNVEV (reference sequence). V lost 2 bases and J 2 bases, leaving 19 bases between the germline ends. CDR3 loop: CASSLRPYASGTGNTIYF. CDR3 in DNA: TGTGCCAGCAGTTTACGCCCCTACGCTTCGGGAACTGGAAACACCATATATTTT.

This rearrangement joins TRBV18 to TRBJ2-1, with D perhaps matching TRBD1 (6 bases). The germline V gene encodes CDR1 KGHSH and CDR2 LQKENI. The CDR3 length is 16 residues. V dropped 2 bases and J dropped 1 base, with 12 bases sitting between them. CDR3 DNA: TGTGCCAGCTCACCAGAAGGGGGTTTTTCCTACAATGAGCAGTTCTTC. This translates into CASSPEGGFSYNEQFF.

The chain has TRBV2 and TRBJ1-1; TRBD1 might be the D (6 bases). V lost 7 bases, J lost 5 bases, and 17 bases lay in between. The CDR3 totals 14 residues. Germline values: CDR1 SNHLY, CDR2 FYNNEI. Written as DNA, the CDR3 is TGTGCCAGCATATCAGGGGTCGGCGGGACTGAAGCTTTCTTT. The encoded protein is CASISGVGGTEAFF.

The rearrangement links TRBV28 to TRBJ1-5; TRBD1 might be the D (6 bases). The CDR3 runs 15 residues. CDR1 MDHEN and CDR2 SYDVKM come from the germline V gene. V was shortened by 7 bases and J by 2 bases, with 15 bases between the two germline ends. The CDR3 spells CASTLPDRRNQPQHF. The CDR3 nucleotides read TGTGCCAGCACGCTACCGGACAGACGCAATCAGCCCCAGCATTTT.

V usage is TRBV9 and J usage is TRBJ1-1; a weak D match, TRBD1 (5 bases). Germline V gene sequence: CDR1 SGDLS, CDR2 YYNGEE. There are 15 residues in the CDR3. The V gene lost 0 bases and the J gene lost 5 bases, with 14 bases spanning the gap. The CDR3 spells CASSVGKGFQTEAFF. CDR3 DNA: TGTGCCAGCAGCGTAGGGAAGGGGTTTCAAACTGAAGCTTTCTTT.